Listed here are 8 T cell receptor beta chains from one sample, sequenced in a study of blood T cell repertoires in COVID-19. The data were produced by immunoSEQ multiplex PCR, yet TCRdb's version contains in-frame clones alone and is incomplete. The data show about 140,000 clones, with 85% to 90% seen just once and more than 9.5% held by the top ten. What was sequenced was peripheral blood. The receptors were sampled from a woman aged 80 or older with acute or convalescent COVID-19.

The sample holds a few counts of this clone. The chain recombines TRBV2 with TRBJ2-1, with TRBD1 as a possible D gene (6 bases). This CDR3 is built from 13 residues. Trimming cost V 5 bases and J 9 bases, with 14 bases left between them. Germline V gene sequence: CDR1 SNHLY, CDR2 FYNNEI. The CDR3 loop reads CASSRPGGGEQFF. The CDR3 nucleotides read TGTGCCAGCAGTCGGCCTGGGGGCGGTGAGCAGTTCTTC.

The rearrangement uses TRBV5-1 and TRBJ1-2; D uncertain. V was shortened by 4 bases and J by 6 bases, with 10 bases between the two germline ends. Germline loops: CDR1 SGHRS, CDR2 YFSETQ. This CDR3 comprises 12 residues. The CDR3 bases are TGCGCCAGCAGCCCTGGGCGGGATGGCTACACCTTC. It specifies CASSPGRDGYTF.

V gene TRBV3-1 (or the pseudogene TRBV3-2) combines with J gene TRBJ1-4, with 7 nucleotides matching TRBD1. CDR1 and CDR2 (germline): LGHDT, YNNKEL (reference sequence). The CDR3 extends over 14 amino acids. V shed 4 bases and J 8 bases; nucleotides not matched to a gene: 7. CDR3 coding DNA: TGTGCCAGCAGCCCACGACAGGGTTGGGAAAAACTGTTTTTT. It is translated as CASSPRQGWEKLFF.

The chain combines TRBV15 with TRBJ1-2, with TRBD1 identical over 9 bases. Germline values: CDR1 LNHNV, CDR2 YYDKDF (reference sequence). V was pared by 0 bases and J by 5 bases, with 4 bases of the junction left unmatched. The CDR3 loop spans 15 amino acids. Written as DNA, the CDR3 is TGTGCCACCAGCAGAGAAGACAGGGGGAAGTATGGCTACACCTTC. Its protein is CATSREDRGKYGYTF.

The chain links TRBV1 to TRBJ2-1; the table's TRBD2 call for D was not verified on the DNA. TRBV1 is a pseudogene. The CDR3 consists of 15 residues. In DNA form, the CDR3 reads TGCACCAGCAGCCAAGATCGGAGCCCTTACAATGAGCAGTTCTTC. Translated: CTSSQDRSPYNEQFF.

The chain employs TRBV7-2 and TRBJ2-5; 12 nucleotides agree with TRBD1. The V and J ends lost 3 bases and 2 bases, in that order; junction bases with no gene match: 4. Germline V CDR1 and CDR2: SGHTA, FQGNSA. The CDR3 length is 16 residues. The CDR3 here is CASSFGTGGWQETQYF. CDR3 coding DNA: TGTGCCAGCAGCTTCGGGACAGGGGGCTGGCAAGAGACCCAGTACTTC.

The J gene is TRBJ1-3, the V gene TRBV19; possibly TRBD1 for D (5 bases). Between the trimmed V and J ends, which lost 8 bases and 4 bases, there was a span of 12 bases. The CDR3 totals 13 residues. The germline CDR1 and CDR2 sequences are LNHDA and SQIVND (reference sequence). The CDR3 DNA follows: TGTGCCAGTGGGAATCAGGGAGGAAACACCATATATTTT. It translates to CASGNQGGNTIYF.

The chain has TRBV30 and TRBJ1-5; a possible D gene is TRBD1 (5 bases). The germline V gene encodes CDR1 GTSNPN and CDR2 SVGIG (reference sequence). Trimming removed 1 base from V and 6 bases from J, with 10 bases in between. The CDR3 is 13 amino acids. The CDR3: CAWSGGRVQPQHF. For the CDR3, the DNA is TGTGCCTGGAGTGGGGGGAGGGTTCAGCCCCAGCATTTT.